A single sample is the source of the 6 T cell receptor beta chains below, sequenced in a study of type 1 regulatory T cells. These TCRs are of unknown antigen specificity. Via MiXCR, TCRdb re-called the reads, giving one row per CDR3 protein. The sample yields over 55,000 distinct CDR3 sequences, 63% seen once. Sequenced material: cultured T cells, either the whole culture or a sorted T cell fraction (not recorded which). As for subset: Tr1-enriched cell product generated in vitro against host alloantigens. The receptors were sampled from a human donor in good health.

This clonotype has just one count. The chain carries TRBV27 and TRBJ1-1; D remains unclear. The CDR3 is made up of 13 amino acids. Germline V gene sequence: CDR1 MNHEY, CDR2 SMNVEV (reference sequence). V was clipped by 3 bases and J by 4 bases, with 9 bases between them. The CDR3, as DNA: TGTGCCAGCAGTTTGACATCGGGCACTGAAGCTTTCTTT. It encodes CASSLTSGTEAFF.

This clonotype was recorded a few times. The chain carries TRBV20-1 and TRBJ2-7; tentative D call: TRBD2 (5 bases). The V gene lost 0 bases and the J gene lost 4 bases, with 13 bases spanning the gap. The CDR3 is 14 residues long. Germline V gene sequence: CDR1 DFQATT, CDR2 SNEGSKA (reference sequence). CDR3 coding DNA: TGCAGTGCTAGAGATTCGGGATTTGTTTACGAGCAGTACTTC. As protein: CSARDSGFVYEQYF.

About this clonotype: No conserved phenylalanine or tryptophan ends this CDR3, so it is likely a read error. The CDR3 region is CASSHSGMGQPQHV. In nucleotides, the CDR3 is TGTGCCAGCAGCCATTCAGGGATGGGACAGCCCCAGCATGTT. The chain combines TRBV3-1 with TRBJ1-5; TRBD1 might be the D (5 bases). The CDR3 has 14 residues. CDR1 and CDR2 (germline): LGHDT, YNNKEL (reference sequence). V was pared by 3 bases and J by 7 bases, with 13 bases between.

The gene calls are TRBV5-4 and TRBJ2-5; D gene unclear. Trimming stripped 4 bases from V and 5 bases from J, with 15 bases between. The CDR3 covers 14 residues. Germline loops: CDR1 SGHNT, CDR2 YYREEE (reference sequence). The CDR3 loop reads CASSEDQTGETQYF. The CDR3 region has the DNA TGTGCCAGCAGCGAAGACCAAACCGGGGAGACCCAGTACTTC.

In its sample, this clonotype was seen a few times. The rearrangement links TRBV20-1 to TRBJ2-7; TRBD2 aligns across 11 bases. The CDR3 runs to 15 residues. After removal of 5 bases from V and 2 bases from J, the junction contained 8 bases not matched to a gene. Germline V CDR1 and CDR2: DFQATT, SNEGSKA (reference sequence). The DNA of the CDR3 is TGCAGTGCTGGGATAGCGGGAGGGCTGACCTACGAGCAGTACTTC. Translating it yields CSAGIAGGLTYEQYF.

This chain joins TRBV12-3 or TRBV12-4 and TRBJ2-1, with 11 bases lining up with TRBD2. V was clipped by 6 bases and J by 3 bases; unmatched bases: 10. The CDR3 length is 17 residues. The CDR3 reads CASSSLAGGSHYNEQFF. CDR3 in DNA: TGTGCCAGCAGCAGTCTAGCGGGAGGCTCTCACTACAATGAGCAGTTCTTC.